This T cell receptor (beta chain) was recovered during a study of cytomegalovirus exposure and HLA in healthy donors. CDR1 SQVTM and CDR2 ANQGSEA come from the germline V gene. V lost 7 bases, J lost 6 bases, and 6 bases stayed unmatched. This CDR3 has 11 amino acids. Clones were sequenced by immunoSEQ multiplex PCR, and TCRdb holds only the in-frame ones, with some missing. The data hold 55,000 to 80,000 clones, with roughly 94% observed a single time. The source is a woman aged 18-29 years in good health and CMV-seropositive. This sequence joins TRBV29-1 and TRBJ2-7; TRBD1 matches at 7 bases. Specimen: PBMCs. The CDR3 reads CSAGQASEQYF. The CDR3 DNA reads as TGCAGCGCCGGACAGGCCAGCGAGCAGTACTTC.